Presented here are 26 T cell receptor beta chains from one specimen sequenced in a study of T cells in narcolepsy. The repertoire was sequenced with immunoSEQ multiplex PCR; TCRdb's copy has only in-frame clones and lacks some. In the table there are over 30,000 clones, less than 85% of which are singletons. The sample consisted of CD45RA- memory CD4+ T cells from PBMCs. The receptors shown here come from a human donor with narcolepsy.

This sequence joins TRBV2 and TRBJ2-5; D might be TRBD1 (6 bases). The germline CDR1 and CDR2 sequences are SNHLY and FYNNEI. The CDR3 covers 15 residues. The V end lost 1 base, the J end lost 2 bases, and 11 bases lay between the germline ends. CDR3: CASSEGRQAQETQYF. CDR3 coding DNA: TGTGCCAGCAGTGAAGGCCGACAGGCTCAAGAGACCCAGTACTTC.

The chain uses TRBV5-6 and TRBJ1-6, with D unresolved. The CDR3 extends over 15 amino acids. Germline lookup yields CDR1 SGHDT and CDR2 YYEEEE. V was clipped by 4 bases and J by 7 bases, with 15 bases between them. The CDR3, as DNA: TGTGCCAGCAGCACCCCCCGGGAGGGAAATTCACCCCTCCACTTT. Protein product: CASSTPREGNSPLHF.

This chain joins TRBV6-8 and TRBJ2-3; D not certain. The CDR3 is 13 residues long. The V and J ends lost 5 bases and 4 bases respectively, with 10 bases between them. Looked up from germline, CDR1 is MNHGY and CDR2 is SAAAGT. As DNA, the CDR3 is TGTGCCAGCAGTCCTATAGTGGCAGATACGCAGTATTTT. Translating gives CASSPIVADTQYF.

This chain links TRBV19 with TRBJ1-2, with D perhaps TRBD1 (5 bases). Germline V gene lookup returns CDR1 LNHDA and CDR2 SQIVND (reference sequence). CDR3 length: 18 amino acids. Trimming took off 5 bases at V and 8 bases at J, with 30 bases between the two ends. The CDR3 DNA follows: TGTGCCAGTAGTCTAGTCTTAACCTTAGGGACCCCATTTGTCGGCTACACCTTC. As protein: CASSLVLTLGTPFVGYTF.

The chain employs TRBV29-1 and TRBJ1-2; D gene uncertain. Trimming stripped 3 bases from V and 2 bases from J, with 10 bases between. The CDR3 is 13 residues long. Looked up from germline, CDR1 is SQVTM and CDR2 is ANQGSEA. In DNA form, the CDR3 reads TGCAGCGTTGAGGCGGGCTGGAACTATGGCTACACCTTC. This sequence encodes CSVEAGWNYGYTF.

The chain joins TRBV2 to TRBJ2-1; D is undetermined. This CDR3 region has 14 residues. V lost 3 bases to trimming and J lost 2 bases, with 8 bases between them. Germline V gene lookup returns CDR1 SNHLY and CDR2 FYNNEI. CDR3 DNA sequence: TGTGCCAGCAGTGATACGTCCACCTACAATGAGCAGTTCTTC. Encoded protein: CASSDTSTYNEQFF.

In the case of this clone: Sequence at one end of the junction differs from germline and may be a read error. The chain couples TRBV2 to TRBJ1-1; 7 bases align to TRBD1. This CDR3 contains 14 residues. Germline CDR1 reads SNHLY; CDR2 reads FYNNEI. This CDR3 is CASREDRASTEAFF. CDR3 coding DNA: TGTGCCAGCAGGGAAGACAGGGCGTCGACTGAAGCTTTCTTT. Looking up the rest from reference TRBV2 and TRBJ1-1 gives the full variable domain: EPEVTQTPSHQVTQMGQEVILRCVPISNHLYFYWYRQILGQKVEFLVSFYNNEISEKSEIFDDQFSVERPDGSNFTLKIRSTKLEDSAMYFCASREDRASTEAFFGQGTRLTVV.

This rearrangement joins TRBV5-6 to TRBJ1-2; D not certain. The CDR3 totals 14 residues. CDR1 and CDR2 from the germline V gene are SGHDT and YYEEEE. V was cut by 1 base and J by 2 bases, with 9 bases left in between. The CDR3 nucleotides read TGTGCCAGCAGCTTGAGCTTCGCGAACTATGGCTACACCTTC. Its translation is CASSLSFANYGYTF. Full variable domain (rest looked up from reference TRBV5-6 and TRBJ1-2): DAGVTQSPTHLIKTRGQQVTLRCSPKSGHDTVSWYQQALGQGPQFIFQYYEEEERQRGNFPDRFSGHQFPNYSSELNVNALLLGDSALYLCASSLSFANYGYTFGSGTRLTVV.

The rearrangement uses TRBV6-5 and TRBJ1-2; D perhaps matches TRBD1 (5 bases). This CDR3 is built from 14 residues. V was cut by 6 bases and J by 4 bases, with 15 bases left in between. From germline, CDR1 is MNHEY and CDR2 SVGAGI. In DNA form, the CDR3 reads TGTGCCAGCAGGTCCGGTCAGGGAGGCTATGGCTACACCTTC. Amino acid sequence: CASRSGQGGYGYTF.

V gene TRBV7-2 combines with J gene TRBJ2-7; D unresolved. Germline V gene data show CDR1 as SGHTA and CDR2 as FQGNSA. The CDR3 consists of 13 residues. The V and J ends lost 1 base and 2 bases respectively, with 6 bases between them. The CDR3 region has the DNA TGTGCCAGCAGCTTAGAGCCGGCCTACGAGCAGTACGTC. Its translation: CASSLEPAYEQYV.

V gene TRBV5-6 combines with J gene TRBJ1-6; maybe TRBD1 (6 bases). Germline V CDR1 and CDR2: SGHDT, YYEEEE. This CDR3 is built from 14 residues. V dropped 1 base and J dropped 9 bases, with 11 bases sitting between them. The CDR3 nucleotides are TGTGCCAGCAGCTTGCAGGGGTCGCGTTCACCCCTCCACTTT. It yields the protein CASSLQGSRSPLHF.

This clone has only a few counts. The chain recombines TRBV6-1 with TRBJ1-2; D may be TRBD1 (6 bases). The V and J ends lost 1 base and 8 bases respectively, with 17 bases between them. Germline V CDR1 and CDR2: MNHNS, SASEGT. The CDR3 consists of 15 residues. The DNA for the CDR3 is TGTGCCAGCAGTGAAGATCGTGTCCCTGGGGGCGGCTACACCTTC. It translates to CASSEDRVPGGGYTF.

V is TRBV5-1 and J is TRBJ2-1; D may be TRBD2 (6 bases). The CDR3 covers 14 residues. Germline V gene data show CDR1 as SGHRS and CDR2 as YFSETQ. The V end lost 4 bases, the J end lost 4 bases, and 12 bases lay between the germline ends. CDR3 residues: CASSPDGTYNEQFF. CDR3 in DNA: TGCGCCAGCAGCCCCGACGGGACTTACAATGAGCAGTTCTTC. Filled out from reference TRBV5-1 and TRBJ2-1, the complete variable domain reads KAGVTQTPRYLIKTRGQQVTLSCSPISGHRSVSWYQQTPGQGLQFLFEYFSETQRNKGNFPGRFSGRQFSNSRSEMNVSTLELGDSALYLCASSPDGTYNEQFFGPGTRLTVL.

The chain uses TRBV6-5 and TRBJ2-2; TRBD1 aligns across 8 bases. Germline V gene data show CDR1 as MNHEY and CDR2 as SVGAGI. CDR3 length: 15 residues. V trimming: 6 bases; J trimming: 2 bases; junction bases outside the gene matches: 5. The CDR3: CASRRDRSNTGELFF. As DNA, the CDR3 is TGTGCCAGCAGGAGGGACAGGTCCAACACCGGGGAGCTGTTTTTT.

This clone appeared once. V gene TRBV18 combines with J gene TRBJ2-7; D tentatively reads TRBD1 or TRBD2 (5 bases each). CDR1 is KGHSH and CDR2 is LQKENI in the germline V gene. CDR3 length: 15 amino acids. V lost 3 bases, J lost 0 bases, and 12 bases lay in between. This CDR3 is CASSPSGTNSYEQYF. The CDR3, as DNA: TGTGCCAGCTCACCCTCCGGGACGAACTCCTACGAGCAGTACTTC.

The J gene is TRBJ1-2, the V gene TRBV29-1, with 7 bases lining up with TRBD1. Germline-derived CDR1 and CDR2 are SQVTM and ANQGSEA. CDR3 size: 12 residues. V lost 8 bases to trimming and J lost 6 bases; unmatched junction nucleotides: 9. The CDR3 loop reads CSHLTGLHGYTF. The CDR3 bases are TGCAGCCACCTGACAGGGCTCCATGGCTACACCTTC.

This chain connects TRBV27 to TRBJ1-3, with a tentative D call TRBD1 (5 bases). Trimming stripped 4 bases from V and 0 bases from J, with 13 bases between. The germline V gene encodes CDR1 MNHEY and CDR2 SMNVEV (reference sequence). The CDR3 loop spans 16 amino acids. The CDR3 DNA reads TGTGCCAGCAGTTATTCAGGGATACTCTCTGGAAACACCATATATTTT. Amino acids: CASSYSGILSGNTIYF.

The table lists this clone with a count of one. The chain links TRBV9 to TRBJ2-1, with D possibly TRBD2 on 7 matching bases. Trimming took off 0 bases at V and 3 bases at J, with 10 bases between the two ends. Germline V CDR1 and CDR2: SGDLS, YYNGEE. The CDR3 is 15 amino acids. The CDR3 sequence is CASSVGGGDYNEQFF. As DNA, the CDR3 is TGTGCCAGCAGCGTAGGAGGGGGGGACTACAATGAGCAGTTCTTC.

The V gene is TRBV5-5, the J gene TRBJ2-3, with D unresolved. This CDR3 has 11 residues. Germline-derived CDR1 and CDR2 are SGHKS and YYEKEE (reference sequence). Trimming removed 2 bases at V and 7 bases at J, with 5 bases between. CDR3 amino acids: CASSFQNTQYF. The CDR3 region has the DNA TGTGCCAGCAGCTTCCAGAATACGCAGTATTTT.

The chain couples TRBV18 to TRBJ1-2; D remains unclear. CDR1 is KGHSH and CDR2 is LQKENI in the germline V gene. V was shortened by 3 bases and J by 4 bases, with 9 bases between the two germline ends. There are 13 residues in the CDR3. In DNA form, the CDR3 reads TGTGCCAGCTCACCCGGAGGAGGCTATGGCTACACCTTC. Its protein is CASSPGGGYGYTF.

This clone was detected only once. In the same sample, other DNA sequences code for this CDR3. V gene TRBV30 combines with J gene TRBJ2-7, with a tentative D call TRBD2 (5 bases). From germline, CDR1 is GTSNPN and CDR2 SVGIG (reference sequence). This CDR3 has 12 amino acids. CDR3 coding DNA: TGTGCCTGGAGACGAGGGTTAGGCGAGCAGTATGTC. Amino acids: CAWRRGLGEQYV.

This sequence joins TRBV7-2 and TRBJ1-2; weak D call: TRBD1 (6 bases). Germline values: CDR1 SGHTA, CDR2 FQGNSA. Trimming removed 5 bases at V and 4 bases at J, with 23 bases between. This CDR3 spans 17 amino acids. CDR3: CASSPGAGTRVAYGYTF. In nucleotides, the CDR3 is TGTGCCAGCAGCCCGGGGGCCGGGACAAGAGTTGCCTATGGCTACACCTTC.

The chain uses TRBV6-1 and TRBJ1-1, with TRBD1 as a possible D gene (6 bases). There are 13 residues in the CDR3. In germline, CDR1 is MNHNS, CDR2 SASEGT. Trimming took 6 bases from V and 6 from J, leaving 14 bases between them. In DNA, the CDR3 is TGTGCCAGCAGGGACCGGGGGCGGGCTGAAGCTTTCTTT. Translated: CASRDRGRAEAFF.

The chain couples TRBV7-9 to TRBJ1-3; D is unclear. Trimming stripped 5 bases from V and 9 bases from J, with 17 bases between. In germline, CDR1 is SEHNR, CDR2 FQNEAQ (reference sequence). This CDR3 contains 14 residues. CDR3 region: CASSPLSAVVTIYF. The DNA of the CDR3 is TGTGCCAGCAGCCCATTATCAGCTGTGGTCACCATATATTTT.

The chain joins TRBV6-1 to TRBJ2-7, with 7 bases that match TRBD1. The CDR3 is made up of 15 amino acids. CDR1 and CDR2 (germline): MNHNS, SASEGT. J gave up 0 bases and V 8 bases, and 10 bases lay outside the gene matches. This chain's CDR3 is CASGPGQPFSYEQYF. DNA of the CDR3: TGTGCCAGCGGACCGGGACAGCCGTTCTCCTACGAGCAGTACTTC.

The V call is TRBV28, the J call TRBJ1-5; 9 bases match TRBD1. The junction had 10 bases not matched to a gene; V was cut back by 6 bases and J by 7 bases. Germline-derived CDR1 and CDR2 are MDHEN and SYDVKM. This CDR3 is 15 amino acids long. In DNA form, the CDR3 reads TGTGCCAGCAGACGGACAACAGGGGGCGGGCAGCCCCAGCATTTT. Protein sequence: CASRRTTGGGQPQHF.